The subject of this entry is one T cell receptor (beta chain). The junction does not match germline at one end; this may be a read error. These data originate in a study of blood T cells in healthy people across ages. The CDR3 covers 12 residues. Germline loops: CDR1 SSHAT, CDR2 FNYEAQ (reference sequence). It was with a sample-barcoded 5' primer and a J-beta primer mix that a second PCR of roughly 7 to 12 cycles was run. One entry per CDR3 protein, called by TCRdb with MiXCR from the 5' RACE reads. The sample lists about 380,000 distinct CDR3 sequences; approximately 47% were seen once. This clonotype was obtained from a man between 60 and 70 years old in good health. The sample consisted of blood. V gene TRBV7-7 combines with J gene TRBJ2-5; D may be TRBD1 (6 bases). CDR3 DNA: TGTGCTAGCAGCGCCACAGGGGAGACCCAGTACTTC. It encodes CASSATGETQYF.